Listed below are T cell receptor beta chains from one sample, sequenced in a study of cytomegalovirus exposure and HLA in healthy donors. TCRdb's table, derived via immunoSEQ multiplex PCR, lists solely in-frame clones and lacks some. The data show 66,000 or so clones, 95% to 98% seen once. The sample consisted of PBMCs. These receptors were collected from a woman aged 18-29 years in good health and CMV-seropositive. The CDR3 runs from the conserved cysteine through the conserved F or W. The D gene is left open where the match is weak. For some rows the clone size is stated as once, few or many, or as a class when expanded; others skip it.

J gene: TRBJ2-3; D gene: TRBD2; V gene: TRBV10-2; clone size: NA; CDR3 protein: CASSESLAGAPLEDTQYF; CDR3 DNA: TGCGCCAGCAGTGAGTCACTAGCGGGAGCTCCGCTTGAAGATACGCAGTATTTT
J gene: TRBJ2-6; D gene: TRBD2; V gene: TRBV27; clone size: NA; CDR3 protein: CASSPFLRGAGAGANVLTF; CDR3 DNA: TGTGCCAGCAGCCCCTTCCTTAGAGGAGCGGGAGCTGGGGCCAACGTCCTGACTTTC
J gene: TRBJ2-7; D gene: TRBD2; V gene: TRBV29-1; clone size: NA; CDR3 protein: CSVISREVHLYEQYF; CDR3 DNA: TGCAGCGTTATCTCGCGGGAGGTACACCTTTACGAGCAGTACTTC
J gene: TRBJ1-3; D gene: TRBD1; V gene: TRBV4-1; clone size: NA; CDR3 protein: CASSHDDRVGNTIYF; CDR3 DNA: TGCGCCAGCAGCCATGACGACAGGGTTGGAAACACCATATATTTT
J gene: TRBJ2-7; D gene: NA; V gene: TRBV27; clone size: NA; CDR3 protein: CASSFGAGSSYEQYF; CDR3 DNA: TGTGCCAGCAGTTTCGGGGCGGGGAGCTCCTACGAGCAGTACTTC
J gene: TRBJ2-1; D gene: NA; V gene: TRBV20-1; clone size: NA; CDR3 protein: CSVPENEQFF; CDR3 DNA: TGCAGTGTCCCGGAGAATGAGCAGTTCTTC
J gene: TRBJ1-2; D gene: NA; V gene: TRBV11-2; clone size: NA; CDR3 protein: CASSLDWADGYTF; CDR3 DNA: TGTGCCAGCAGCTTAGATTGGGCAGATGGCTACACCTTC
J gene: TRBJ1-5; D gene: NA; V gene: TRBV27; clone size: NA; CDR3 protein: CASRVRAGSNQPQHF; CDR3 DNA: TGTGCCAGCAGAGTCAGGGCGGGAAGCAATCAGCCCCAGCATTTT
J gene: TRBJ2-2; D gene: TRBD2; V gene: TRBV5-4; clone size: NA; CDR3 protein: CASSFWAGGITGELFF; CDR3 DNA: TGTGCCAGCAGCTTTTGGGCGGGAGGGATCACCGGGGAGCTGTTTTTT
J gene: TRBJ1-5; D gene: TRBD1; V gene: TRBV6-4; clone size: NA; CDR3 protein: CASSDQRRGTGDQPQHF; CDR3 DNA: TGTGCCAGCAGTGACCAAAGGCGAGGGACAGGGGATCAGCCCCAGCATTTT
J gene: TRBJ2-3; D gene: NA; V gene: TRBV1; clone size: NA; CDR3 protein: CTSSQRGTGGPSTQYF; CDR3 DNA: TGCACCAGCAGCCAAAGGGGTACGGGAGGGCCTAGTACGCAGTATTTT
J gene: TRBJ2-1; D gene: TRBD1; V gene: TRBV11-2; clone size: NA; CDR3 protein: CASSLDRTGVYEQFF; CDR3 DNA: TGTGCCAGCAGCTTAGATAGGACAGGGGTCTATGAGCAGTTCTTC
J gene: TRBJ2-1; D gene: NA; V gene: TRBV9; clone size: NA; CDR3 protein: CASSPRPSGQFF; CDR3 DNA: TGTGCCAGCAGCCCCCGACCCTCGGGGCAGTTCTTC
J gene: TRBJ2-5; D gene: NA; V gene: TRBV5-6; clone size: NA; CDR3 protein: CASSSAPGTPQETQYF; CDR3 DNA: TGTGCCAGCAGCTCGGCCCCGGGGACTCCCCAAGAGACCCAGTACTTC
J gene: TRBJ2-7; D gene: TRBD2; V gene: TRBV18; clone size: NA; CDR3 protein: CASSPIGTSGRASSYEQYF; CDR3 DNA: TGTGCCAGCTCACCTATCGGGACTAGCGGGAGGGCTAGCTCCTACGAGCAGTACTTC
J gene: TRBJ2-2; D gene: NA; V gene: TRBV11-2; clone size: NA; CDR3 protein: CASSLELTGELFF; CDR3 DNA: TGTGCCAGCAGCTTAGAGCTAACCGGGGAGCTGTTTTTT
J gene: TRBJ2-5; D gene: TRBD2; V gene: TRBV28; clone size: NA; CDR3 protein: CASRDYTSGRSETQYF; CDR3 DNA: TGTGCCAGCAGAGACTATACTAGCGGGAGATCTGAGACCCAGTACTTC
J gene: TRBJ2-1; D gene: TRBD2; V gene: TRBV27; clone size: NA; CDR3 protein: CASSSSGRIYNEQFF; CDR3 DNA: TGTGCCAGCAGTTCTAGCGGGAGAATATACAATGAGCAGTTCTTC
J gene: TRBJ2-7; D gene: NA; V gene: TRBV5-1; clone size: few; CDR3 protein: CASGTGGVLYEQYF; CDR3 DNA: TGCGCCAGCGGAACAGGTGGAGTTCTCTACGAGCAGTACTTC
J gene: TRBJ2-1; D gene: NA; V gene: TRBV6-6; clone size: NA; CDR3 protein: CASSNPGEEGLEQFF; CDR3 DNA: TGTGCCAGCAGTAATCCCGGGGAGGAGGGCCTTGAGCAGTTCTTC
J gene: TRBJ1-2; D gene: TRBD1; V gene: TRBV19; clone size: NA; CDR3 protein: CASRKGTVEWKNYGYTF; CDR3 DNA: TGTGCCAGTAGAAAAGGGACAGTGGAATGGAAAAACTATGGCTACACCTTC
J gene: TRBJ1-1; D gene: NA; V gene: TRBV28; clone size: NA; CDR3 protein: CASSLRGLEAFF; CDR3 DNA: TGTGCCAGCAGCCTAAGGGGCCTTGAAGCTTTCTTT
J gene: TRBJ2-3; D gene: NA; V gene: TRBV5-6; clone size: NA; CDR3 protein: CASSLFRFSDTQYF; CDR3 DNA: TGTGCCAGCAGCTTATTCAGGTTTTCAGATACGCAGTATTTT
J gene: TRBJ2-1; D gene: TRBD1; V gene: TRBV19; clone size: NA; CDR3 protein: CASSLLGQGANNEQFF; CDR3 DNA: TGTGCCAGTAGTTTGCTCGGACAGGGGGCTAACAATGAGCAGTTCTTC
J gene: TRBJ2-1; D gene: TRBD2; V gene: TRBV9; clone size: NA; CDR3 protein: CASSVDVPSGSQQFF; CDR3 DNA: TGTGCCAGCAGCGTAGACGTTCCTAGCGGGTCCCAGCAGTTCTTC
J gene: TRBJ1-2; D gene: NA; V gene: TRBV9; clone size: NA; CDR3 protein: CASSVGLLPNYGYTF; CDR3 DNA: TGTGCCAGCAGCGTAGGCCTACTTCCTAACTATGGCTACACCTTC
J gene: TRBJ1-2; D gene: NA; V gene: TRBV21-1; clone size: NA; CDR3 protein: CASSKQGLWPGYTF; CDR3 DNA: TGTGCCAGCAGCAAACAGGGACTCTGGCCCGGCTACACCTTC
J gene: TRBJ2-1; D gene: NA; V gene: TRBV5-1; clone size: NA; CDR3 protein: CASSLVPNNEQFF; CDR3 DNA: TGCGCCAGCAGCTTGGTTCCTAACAATGAGCAGTTCTTC
J gene: TRBJ2-3; D gene: TRBD2; V gene: TRBV19; clone size: NA; CDR3 protein: CASSIMASGRSDTQYF; CDR3 DNA: TGTGCCAGTAGTATTATGGCTAGCGGGAGATCGGATACGCAGTATTTT
J gene: TRBJ2-3; D gene: TRBD1; V gene: TRBV28; clone size: NA; CDR3 protein: CASSQLTGTGDTDTQYF; CDR3 DNA: TGTGCCAGCAGTCAACTCACCGGGACAGGAGATACAGATACGCAGTATTTT
J gene: TRBJ2-7; D gene: TRBD2; V gene: TRBV6-1; clone size: NA; CDR3 protein: CASRRGARAYEQYF; CDR3 DNA: TGTGCCAGCAGGCGGGGGGCCAGGGCCTACGAGCAGTACTTC
J gene: TRBJ2-7; D gene: NA; V gene: TRBV7-9; clone size: NA; CDR3 protein: CASSYRAGYEQYF; CDR3 DNA: TGTGCCAGCAGCTACAGGGCCGGGTACGAGCAGTACTTC
J gene: TRBJ1-2; D gene: NA; V gene: TRBV5-4; clone size: NA; CDR3 protein: CASSLVGRGSYGYTF; CDR3 DNA: TGTGCCAGCAGCTTGGTCGGCAGGGGAAGCTATGGCTACACCTTC
J gene: TRBJ2-7; D gene: NA; V gene: TRBV5-8; clone size: NA; CDR3 protein: CASQRRATKYEQYF; CDR3 DNA: TGTGCCAGCCAAAGGCGGGCAACAAAATACGAGCAGTACTTC
J gene: TRBJ2-1; D gene: TRBD2; V gene: TRBV10-3; clone size: NA; CDR3 protein: CAISESAGGSYNEQFF; CDR3 DNA: TGTGCCATCAGTGAGTCAGCGGGAGGCTCCTACAATGAGCAGTTCTTC
J gene: TRBJ1-2; D gene: TRBD1; V gene: TRBV19; clone size: NA; CDR3 protein: CASRTGQGYGYTF; CDR3 DNA: TGTGCCAGTAGGACGGGACAGGGCTATGGCTACACCTTC
J gene: TRBJ1-5; D gene: TRBD1; V gene: TRBV5-6; clone size: once; CDR3 protein: CASSSAGTGNQPQHF; CDR3 DNA: TGTGCCAGCAGCTCAGCCGGGACAGGAAATCAGCCCCAGCATTTT
J gene: TRBJ1-4; D gene: TRBD1; V gene: TRBV5-1; clone size: NA; CDR3 protein: CASSLGQGYATNEKLFF; CDR3 DNA: TGCGCCAGCAGCTTGGGACAGGGCTATGCAACTAATGAAAAACTGTTTTTT
J gene: TRBJ1-5; D gene: NA; V gene: TRBV19; clone size: NA; CDR3 protein: CASSIADRQPQHF; CDR3 DNA: TGTGCCAGTAGTATAGCCGACAGGCAGCCCCAGCATTTT
J gene: TRBJ2-1; D gene: NA; V gene: TRBV9; clone size: NA; CDR3 protein: CASSTALKGGDNEQFF; CDR3 DNA: TGTGCCAGCAGCACAGCCCTGAAGGGGGGGGACAATGAGCAGTTCTTC
J gene: TRBJ1-1; D gene: NA; V gene: TRBV10-2; clone size: NA; CDR3 protein: CASSARGRTPEAFF; CDR3 DNA: TGCGCCAGCAGTGCCAGGGGCCGAACTCCTGAAGCTTTCTTT
J gene: TRBJ2-5; D gene: NA; V gene: TRBV25-1; clone size: NA; CDR3 protein: CASTPGETQYF; CDR3 DNA: TGTGCCAGCACGCCAGGAGAGACCCAGTACTTC
J gene: TRBJ1-5; D gene: NA; V gene: TRBV27; clone size: NA; CDR3 protein: CASSLLNQPQHF; CDR3 DNA: TGTGCCAGCAGTTTACTAAATCAGCCCCAGCATTTT
J gene: TRBJ1-4; D gene: NA; V gene: TRBV5-5; clone size: NA; CDR3 protein: CASSLGDTLTLEKLFF; CDR3 DNA: TGTGCCAGCAGCTTGGGGGACACCCTGACACTTGAAAAACTGTTTTTT
J gene: TRBJ1-3; D gene: NA; V gene: TRBV25-1; clone size: NA; CDR3 protein: CASSEWRDADTIYF; CDR3 DNA: TGTGCCAGCAGTGAGTGGAGGGATGCGGACACCATATATTTT
J gene: TRBJ2-7; D gene: TRBD2; V gene: TRBV7-6; clone size: NA; CDR3 protein: CASSSAGGFSYEQYF; CDR3 DNA: TGTGCCAGCAGCTCAGCGGGAGGATTCTCCTACGAGCAGTACTTC
J gene: TRBJ1-4; D gene: TRBD1; V gene: TRBV18; clone size: NA; CDR3 protein: CASSPLPGQVNEKLFF; CDR3 DNA: TGTGCCAGCTCACCACTACCGGGACAGGTTAATGAAAAACTGTTTTTT
J gene: TRBJ1-5; D gene: TRBD1; V gene: TRBV19; clone size: NA; CDR3 protein: CASNPDRASNQPQHF; CDR3 DNA: TGTGCCAGTAACCCGGACAGGGCTAGCAATCAGCCCCAGCATTTT
J gene: TRBJ2-3; D gene: TRBD2; V gene: TRBV6-4; clone size: NA; CDR3 protein: CASSDSISGSIDTQYF; CDR3 DNA: TGTGCCAGCAGTGACTCGATAAGCGGGAGTATAGATACGCAGTATTTT
J gene: TRBJ2-1; D gene: TRBD1; V gene: TRBV7-2; clone size: NA; CDR3 protein: CASSLEDRAYNEQFF; CDR3 DNA: TGTGCCAGCAGCTTAGAGGACAGGGCTTACAATGAGCAGTTCTTC
J gene: TRBJ2-3; D gene: NA; V gene: TRBV7-9; clone size: NA; CDR3 protein: CASRRGTDTQYF; CDR3 DNA: TGTGCCAGCCGACGGGGGACAGATACGCAGTATTTT
J gene: TRBJ2-1; D gene: TRBD1; V gene: TRBV27; clone size: NA; CDR3 protein: CASSLYTGVVDNEQFF; CDR3 DNA: TGTGCCAGCAGTTTATATACAGGGGTAGTCGACAATGAGCAGTTCTTC